One TCR beta chain is described in this entry. The antigen is not known. Bulk libraries came from a prior protocol with listed TCR primers. TCRdb analysed the PCR reads with MiXCR anew, one entry per CDR3 protein. In the table there are 100,000 or so distinct CDR3 sequences, approximately 40% of which are singletons. This specimen belongs to a study of molecular identifiers for immune sequencing clone quantification. For the study at large: Replicate RNA from around 20,000 or 100,000 naive CD8 T cells formed five aliquots; four were sequenced. Regarding the study as a whole: Identical TCR molecules can share a barcode, and this sharing could underestimate highly expanded clone sizes.

Trimming cost V 3 bases and J 8 bases, with 10 bases left between them. The germline V gene encodes CDR1 SGHDT and CDR2 YYEEEE. The CDR3 has 12 amino acids. Sorted naive CD8 T cells were those defined as CD8+CD4-CCR7+CD45RA+. The chain uses TRBV5-6 and TRBJ2-3; D gene ambiguous. The receptor comes from a human donor in good health. Some libraries in this study had Jurkat cell RNA spiked in. The sample taken for sequencing was naive CD8+ T cells from blood, with Jurkat cell RNA spiked in. As to subset: FACS-sorted CD8+CD4-CCR7+CD45RA+ naive T cells. CDR3: CASSSYRRTQYF. The CDR3 bases are TGTGCCAGCAGCTCCTACCGGCGTACGCAGTATTTT.